The sequence of this TCR beta chain was determined in a study of human T cells and chemical hapten exposure. Findings and caveats of the study: Given that the donors had alopecia, their immune response may differ from that seen in healthy people. Counts of TCRs above 1 in 1000 frequency stayed unchanged with DPC sensitization.

V was cut by 0 bases and J by 7 bases, with 11 bases left in between. CDR3 length: 15 amino acids. The germline V gene has CDR1 SGDLS and CDR2 YYNGEE. The time point is: patch test 3, about 24 weeks after DPC sensitization. Treatment reported: therapeutic diphenylcyclopropenone sensitization with weekly scalp DPC. This clonotype was detected many times. Antigen unknown. TCRdb itself ran the RACE reads through MiXCR, one entry per CDR3 protein. The sample has some 60,000 distinct CDR3 sequences, 9.5% to 15% seen once; the top ten hold roughly 2.3%. This chain joins TRBV9 and TRBJ1-6, with D possibly being TRBD1 (5 bases). This specimen consisted of whole blood, obtained in connection with sensitization to the hapten diphenylcyclopropenone (DPC). This TCR derives from a man aged 25 to 40 with alopecia areata. Some clones in this sample may be carry-over from other donors' samples. CDR3 bases: TGTGCCAGCAGCGTAGAGGGGCGACAGAATTCACCCCTCCACTTT. This encodes CASSVEGRQNSPLHF.